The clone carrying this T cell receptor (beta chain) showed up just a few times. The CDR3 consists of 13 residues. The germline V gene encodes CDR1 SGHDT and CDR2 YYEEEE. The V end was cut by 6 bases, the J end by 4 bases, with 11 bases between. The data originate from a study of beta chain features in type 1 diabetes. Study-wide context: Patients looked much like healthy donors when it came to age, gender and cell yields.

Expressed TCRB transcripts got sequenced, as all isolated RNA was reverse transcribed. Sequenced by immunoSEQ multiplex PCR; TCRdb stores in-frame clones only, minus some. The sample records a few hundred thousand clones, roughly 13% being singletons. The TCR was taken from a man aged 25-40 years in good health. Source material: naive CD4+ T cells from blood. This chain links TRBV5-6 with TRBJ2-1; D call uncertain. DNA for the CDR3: TGTGCCAGCACCAAACGACATTACAATGAGCAGTTCTTC. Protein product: CASTKRHYNEQFF. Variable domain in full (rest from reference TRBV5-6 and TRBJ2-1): DAGVTQSPTHLIKTRGQQVTLRCSPKSGHDTVSWYQQALGQGPQFIFQYYEEEERQRGNFPDRFSGHQFPNYSSELNVNALLLGDSALYLCASTKRHYNEQFFGPGTRLTVL.